This TCR beta chain was found in a study of cytotoxic CD8 clonotypes in ibrutinib-treated CLL. General study findings and limits: The study found clonality rose at ibrutinib response, then fell toward baseline at progression.

Measured with immunoSEQ multiplex PCR; TCRdb has only the in-frame clones, and not every one. The sample has about 150,000 clones; 60% to 85% are singletons. With regard to this clone: What it binds is unknown.

The V end lost 3 bases, the J end lost 3 bases, and 14 bases lay between the germline ends. The CDR3 loop spans 15 amino acids. Germline CDR1 LGHNA, CDR2 YNFKEQ. This sequence was found in a human donor with chronic lymphocytic leukemia. Material: PBMCs, obtained after 24 months of ibrutinib treatment. V usage is TRBV4-2 and J usage is TRBJ2-5, with D perhaps matching TRBD1 (6 bases). The CDR3 protein is CASSQSRTEEETQYF. As DNA, the CDR3 is TGTGCCAGCAGCCAGTCCAGGACAGAAGAAGAGACCCAGTACTTC.